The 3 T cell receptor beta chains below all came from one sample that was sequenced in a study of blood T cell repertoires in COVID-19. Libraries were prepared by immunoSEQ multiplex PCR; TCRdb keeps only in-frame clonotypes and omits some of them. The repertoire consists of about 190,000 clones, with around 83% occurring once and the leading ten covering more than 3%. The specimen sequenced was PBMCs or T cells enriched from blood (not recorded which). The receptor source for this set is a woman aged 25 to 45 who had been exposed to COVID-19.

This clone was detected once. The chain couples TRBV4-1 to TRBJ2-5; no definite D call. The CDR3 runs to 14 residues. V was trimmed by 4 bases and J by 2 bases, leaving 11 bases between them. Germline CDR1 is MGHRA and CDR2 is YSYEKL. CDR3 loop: CASSPPDKQETQYF. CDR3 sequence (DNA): TGCGCCAGCAGCCCCCCTGACAAACAAGAGACCCAGTACTTC.

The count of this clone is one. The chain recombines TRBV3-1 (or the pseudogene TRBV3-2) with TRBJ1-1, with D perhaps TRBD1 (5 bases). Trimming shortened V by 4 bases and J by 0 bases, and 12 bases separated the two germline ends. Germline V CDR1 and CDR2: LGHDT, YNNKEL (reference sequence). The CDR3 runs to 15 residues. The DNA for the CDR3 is TGTGCCAGCAGCCCTCCGGGGGACCTGAACACTGAAGCTTTCTTT. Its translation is CASSPPGDLNTEAFF.

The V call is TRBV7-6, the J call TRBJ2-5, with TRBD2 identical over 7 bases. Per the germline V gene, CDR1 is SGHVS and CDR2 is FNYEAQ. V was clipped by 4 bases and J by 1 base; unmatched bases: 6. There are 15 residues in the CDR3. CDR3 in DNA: TGTGCCAGCAGCTGGGCTAGCGGCATCCAAGAGACCCAGTACTTC. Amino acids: CASSWASGIQETQYF.